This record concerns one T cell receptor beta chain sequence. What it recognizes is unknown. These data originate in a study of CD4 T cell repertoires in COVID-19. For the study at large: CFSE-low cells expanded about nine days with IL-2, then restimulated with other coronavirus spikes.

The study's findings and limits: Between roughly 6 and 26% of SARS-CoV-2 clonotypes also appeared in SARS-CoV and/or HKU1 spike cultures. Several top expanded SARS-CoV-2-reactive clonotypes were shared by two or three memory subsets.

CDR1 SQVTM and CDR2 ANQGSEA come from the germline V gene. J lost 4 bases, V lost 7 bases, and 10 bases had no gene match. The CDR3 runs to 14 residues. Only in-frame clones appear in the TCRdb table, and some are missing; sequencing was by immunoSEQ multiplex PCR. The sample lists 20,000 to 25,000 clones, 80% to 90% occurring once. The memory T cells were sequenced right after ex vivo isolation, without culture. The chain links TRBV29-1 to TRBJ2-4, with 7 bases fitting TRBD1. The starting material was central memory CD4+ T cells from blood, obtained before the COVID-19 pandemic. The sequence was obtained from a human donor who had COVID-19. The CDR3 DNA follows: TGCAGCGCAACAATAACAGGGGCTAAAAACATTCAGTACTTC. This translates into CSATITGAKNIQYF.